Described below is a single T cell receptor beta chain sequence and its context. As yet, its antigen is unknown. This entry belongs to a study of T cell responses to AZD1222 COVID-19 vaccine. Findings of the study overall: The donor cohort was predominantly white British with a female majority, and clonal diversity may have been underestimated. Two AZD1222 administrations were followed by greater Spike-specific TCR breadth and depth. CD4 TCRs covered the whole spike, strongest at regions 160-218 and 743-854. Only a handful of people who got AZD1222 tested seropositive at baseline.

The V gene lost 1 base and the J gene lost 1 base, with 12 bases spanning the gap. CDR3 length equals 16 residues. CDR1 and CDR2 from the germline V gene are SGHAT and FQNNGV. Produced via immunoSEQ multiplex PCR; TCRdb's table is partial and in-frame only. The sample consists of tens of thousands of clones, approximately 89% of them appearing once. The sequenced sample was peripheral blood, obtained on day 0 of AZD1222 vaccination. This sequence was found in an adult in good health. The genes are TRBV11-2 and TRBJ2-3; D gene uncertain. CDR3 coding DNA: TGTGCCAGCAGCTTAGTAGGCGCCGGAGGCACAGATACGCAGTATTTT. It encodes CASSLVGAGGTDTQYF.